This TCR beta chain was profiled in a study of T cell repertoires in cytomegalovirus infection. Study-level information: HLA-B-restricted CMV epitopes that are well studied, plus recently identified HLA-C-restricted ones, were used by the study. CMV infection and matching HLA type were both indicated by public TCR beta signatures.

One entry per CDR3 protein results from TCRdb running MiXCR on the reads. This table has 250,000 to 300,000 distinct CDR3 sequences, 22% appearing once. This clonotype has a single count. Its antigen is unidentified. This receptor was obtained from a human donor in good health (CMV status not recorded). Some clones in this sample may be carry-over from other donors' samples. This material consisted of cultured PBMCs, taken from culture after CMV antigen stimulation.

CDR3 in amino acids: CASSGGGDEQFF. Written as DNA, the CDR3 is TGTGCCAGCAGCGGGGGCGGGGATGAGCAGTTCTTC. The chain employs TRBV7-9 and TRBJ2-1; either TRBD1 or TRBD2 may fit D (6 bases each). The CDR3 has 12 amino acids. The germline V and J ends were trimmed by 5 bases and 8 bases, with 10 bases remaining between them. The germline gives CDR1 SEHNR, CDR2 FQNEAQ (reference sequence).